This is a list of T cell receptor beta chains from one sample in a study of cytomegalovirus exposure and HLA in healthy donors. The method was immunoSEQ multiplex PCR; TCRdb's version includes in-frame clones alone and lacks a portion of them. Among 85,000 to 95,000 clones listed, over 60% were seen once. The sample taken for sequencing was PBMCs. Receptor source: a man aged 30 to 45 in good health and CMV-seropositive. Each CDR3 is given with its conserved first and last residue. A D gene is named only where the DNA matches it firmly. Where a row states a size, it is once, few, many or the class of an expanded clone; other rows omit it.

CDR3 protein	CDR3 DNA	V gene	J gene	D gene	clone size
CASSNRQGALNYGYTF	TGTGCCAGCAGCAACCGCCAGGGCGCCCTTAACTATGGCTACACCTTC	TRBV27	TRBJ1-2	.	.
CASSYPSRDRVEQFF	TGTGCCAGCAGTTACCCGTCCCGGGACAGGGTTGAGCAGTTCTTC	TRBV6-5	TRBJ2-1	TRBD1	.
CASSAARGNNSPLHF	TGTGCCAGTAGCGCCGCCAGGGGCAATAATTCACCCCTCCACTTT	TRBV19	TRBJ1-6	.	.
CASLQGASEQYF	TGTGCCAGCCTCCAGGGGGCAAGCGAGCAGTACTTC	TRBV28	TRBJ2-7	TRBD1	.
CASTPGASNTEAFF	TGTGCCAGCACCCCAGGGGCATCGAACACTGAAGCTTTCTTT	TRBV6-5	TRBJ1-1	.	few
CASSLGTGDGYTF	TGTGCCAGCAGTTTAGGGACAGGGGACGGCTACACCTTC	TRBV27	TRBJ1-2	TRBD1	.
CASSLRSDTQYF	TGTGCCAGCAGCTTACGTTCAGATACGCAGTATTTT	TRBV7-2	TRBJ2-3	.	.
CASSLARTRAFF	TGTGCCAGCAGCTTAGCGCGGACAAGGGCTTTCTTT	TRBV7-8	TRBJ1-1	.	.
CASSPKGQGDSPLHF	TGTGCCAGCTCACCGAAGGGACAGGGTGATTCACCCCTCCACTTT	TRBV18	TRBJ1-6	TRBD1	.
CASSLEEGPPVNTIYF	TGTGCCAGCAGCTTAGAGGAGGGACCGCCGGTGAACACCATATATTTT	TRBV7-8	TRBJ1-3	.	.
CASSLSPPSGGAGKTQYF	TGTGCCAGCAGCTTATCCCCTCCTAGCGGGGGGGCCGGGAAGACCCAGTACTTC	TRBV5-4	TRBJ2-5	TRBD2	.
CASSIGTGRGGTEAFF	TGTGCCAGTAGTATAGGGACAGGGCGCGGTGGCACTGAAGCTTTCTTT	TRBV19	TRBJ1-1	TRBD1	.
CASSQRQGNGELFF	TGTGCCAGCAGCCAAAGACAGGGGAACGGGGAGCTGTTTTTT	TRBV11-3	TRBJ2-2	TRBD1	.
CASSYGQRGNGGELFF	TGTGCCAGCAGTTACGGTCAGCGGGGGAACGGAGGGGAGCTGTTTTTT	TRBV6-5	TRBJ2-2	TRBD2	.
CASRVGQGADEQYF	TGTGCCAGCAGAGTCGGACAGGGGGCGGACGAGCAGTACTTC	TRBV7-9	TRBJ2-7	TRBD1	.
CASSIEDRFNQPQHF	TGTGCCAGTAGTATTGAGGACAGATTCAATCAGCCCCAGCATTTT	TRBV19	TRBJ1-5	.	.
CASSFRGRVSGANVLTF	TGTGCCAGCAGCTTTAGGGGTCGGGTCTCTGGGGCCAACGTCCTGACTTTC	TRBV7-9	TRBJ2-6	.	.
CASSGTSGGTYNEQFF	TGTGCCAGCAGTGGCACTAGCGGGGGGACCTACAATGAGCAGTTCTTC	TRBV25-1	TRBJ2-1	TRBD2	once
CASSLGAVLGQGGNEQFF	TGTGCCAGCAGCTTAGGCGCAGTTCTGGGACAGGGGGGGAATGAGCAGTTCTTC	TRBV11-2	TRBJ2-1	TRBD1	.
CASSLGTALSYEQYF	TGCGCCAGCAGCCTGGGGACAGCCCTATCCTACGAGCAGTACTTC	TRBV5-1	TRBJ2-7	TRBD1	.
CASTPIPGQGEAFF	TGTGCCAGCACCCCGATTCCGGGACAGGGTGAAGCTTTCTTT	TRBV6-4	TRBJ1-1	TRBD1	once
CASSQDLGGQGPPEAFF	TGCGCCAGCAGCCAAGATCTCGGAGGACAGGGTCCTCCTGAAGCTTTCTTT	TRBV4-3	TRBJ1-1	TRBD1	.
CASSLFRGGRQYF	TGTGCCAGCAGTTTATTTAGAGGGGGTAGGCAGTATTTT	TRBV28	TRBJ2-3	.	.
CASSLLGTDTQYF	TGTGCCAGCAGCTTACTCGGCACAGATACGCAGTATTTT	TRBV7-2	TRBJ2-3	.	.
CASSQDFGIAGWRVHIQYF	TGTGCCAGCAGCCAAGATTTTGGAATAGCGGGATGGCGAGTTCACATTCAGTACTTC	TRBV4-2	TRBJ2-4	TRBD2	.
CASGFRQADTQYF	TGTGCCAGCGGATTCCGACAGGCAGATACGCAGTATTTT	TRBV6-1	TRBJ2-3	.	.
CSVDNTGTYNEQFF	TGCAGCGTTGATAATACAGGGACCTACAATGAGCAGTTCTTC	TRBV29-1	TRBJ2-1	.	.
CASSDPGQGFYGYTF	TGTGCCAGCAGTGACCCGGGACAGGGGTTCTATGGCTACACCTTC	TRBV27	TRBJ1-2	TRBD1	.